This T cell receptor beta chain was observed in a study of OX40 agonist ivuxolimab in advanced cancers. Overall study context: The drug used for patients, ivuxolimab, was an agonistic anti-OX40 (CD134) antibody. People in dose escalation had one of these cancers: hepatocellular carcinoma, melanoma, renal cell or head and neck cancer. Prior checkpoint blockade (anti-PD-1, anti-PD-L1 or anti-CTLA-4) was permitted; approximately 44% had it.

With autoimmune disease history or systemic immunosuppression, patients were excluded. Produced via immunoSEQ multiplex PCR; TCRdb's table is partial and in-frame only. This sample yields roughly 75,000 clones, of which approximately 86% are seen a single time; 6.5% belongs to the top ten. Germline CDR1 ENHRY, CDR2 SYGVKD. The CDR3 runs 12 residues. V lost 3 bases and J lost 7, with 9 bases in between. The specimen comprised CD4+ or CD8+ T cells sorted from blood, sampled in a trial of the OX40 agonist ivuxolimab. The receptor comes from an adult with an advanced solid tumor such as melanoma, head and neck, liver or kidney cancer. This sequence joins TRBV10-3 and TRBJ1-2, with D possibly matching TRBD1 (5 bases). As DNA, the CDR3 is TGTGCCATCAGTGAACGGGGCGCTGGCTACACCTTC. Its translation is CAISERGAGYTF.